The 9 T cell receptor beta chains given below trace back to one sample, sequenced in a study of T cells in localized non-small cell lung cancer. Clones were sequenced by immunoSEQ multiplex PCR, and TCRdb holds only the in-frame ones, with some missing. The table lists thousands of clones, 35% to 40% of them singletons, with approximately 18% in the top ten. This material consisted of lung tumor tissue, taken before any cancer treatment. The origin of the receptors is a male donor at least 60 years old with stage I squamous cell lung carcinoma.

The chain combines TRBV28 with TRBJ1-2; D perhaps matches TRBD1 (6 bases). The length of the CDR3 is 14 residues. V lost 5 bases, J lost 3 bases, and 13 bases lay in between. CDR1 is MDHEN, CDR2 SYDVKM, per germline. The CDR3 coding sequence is TGTGCCAGCAGTCAGGACAGTCGCTACTATGGCTACACCTTC. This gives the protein CASSQDSRYYGYTF.

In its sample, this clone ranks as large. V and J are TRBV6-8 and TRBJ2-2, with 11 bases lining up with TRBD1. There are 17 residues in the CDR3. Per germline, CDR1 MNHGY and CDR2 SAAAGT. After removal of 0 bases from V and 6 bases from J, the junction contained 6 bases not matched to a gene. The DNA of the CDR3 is TGTGCCAGCAGTTACTCTCCACGGACAGGGGGCTCCGGGGAGCTGTTTTTT. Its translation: CASSYSPRTGGSGELFF.

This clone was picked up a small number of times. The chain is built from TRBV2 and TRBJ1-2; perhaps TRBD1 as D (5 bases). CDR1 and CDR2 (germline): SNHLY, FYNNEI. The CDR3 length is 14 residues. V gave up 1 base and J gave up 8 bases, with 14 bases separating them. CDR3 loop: CASSEGGRESGYTF. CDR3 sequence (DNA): TGTGCCAGCAGTGAAGGGGGACGTGAAAGCGGCTACACCTTC.

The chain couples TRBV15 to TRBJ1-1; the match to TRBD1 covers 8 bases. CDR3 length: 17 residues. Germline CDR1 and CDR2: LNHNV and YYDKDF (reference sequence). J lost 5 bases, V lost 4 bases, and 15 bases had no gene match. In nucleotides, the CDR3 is TGTGCCACCAGCAAAAAGATGGCAGGGGGCCTTTCTACTGAAGCTTTCTTT. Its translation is CATSKKMAGGLSTEAFF.

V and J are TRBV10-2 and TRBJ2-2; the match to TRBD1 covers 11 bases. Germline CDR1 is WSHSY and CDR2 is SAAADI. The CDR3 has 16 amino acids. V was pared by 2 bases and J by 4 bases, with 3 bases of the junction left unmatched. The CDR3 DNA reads TGCGCCAGCAGTGAGGGGGACAGGGGGATCACCGGGGAGCTGTTTTTT. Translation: CASSEGDRGITGELFF.

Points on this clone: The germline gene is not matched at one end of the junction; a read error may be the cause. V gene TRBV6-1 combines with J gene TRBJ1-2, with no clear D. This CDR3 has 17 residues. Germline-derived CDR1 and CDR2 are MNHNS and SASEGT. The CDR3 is CASSEALIWIASYGYIF. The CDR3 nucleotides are TGTGCCAGCAGTGAAGCGCTAATATGGATAGCCAGCTATGGCTACATCTTC.

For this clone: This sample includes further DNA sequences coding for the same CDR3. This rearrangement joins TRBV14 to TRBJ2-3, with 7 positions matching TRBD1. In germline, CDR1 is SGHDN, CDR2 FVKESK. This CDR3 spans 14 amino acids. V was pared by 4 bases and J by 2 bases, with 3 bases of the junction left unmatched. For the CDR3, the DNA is TGTGCCAGCAGCCCGACAGGGACCACAGATACGCAGTATTTT. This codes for CASSPTGTTDTQYF.

CDR3 in amino acids: CSVDRGQETQYF. The CDR3 DNA follows: TGCAGCGTTGATCGGGGCCAAGAGACCCAGTACTTC. V and J are TRBV29-1 and TRBJ2-5; perhaps TRBD2 as D (5 bases). Germline V gives CDR1 SQVTM, CDR2 ANQGSEA. Trimming pared 3 bases from V and 1 base from J, leaving 6 bases between. CDR3 length: 12 residues.

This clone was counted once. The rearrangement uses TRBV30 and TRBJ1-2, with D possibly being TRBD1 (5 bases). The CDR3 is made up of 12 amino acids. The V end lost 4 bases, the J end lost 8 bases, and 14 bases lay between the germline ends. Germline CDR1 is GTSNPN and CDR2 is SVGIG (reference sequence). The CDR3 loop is CAWTRQGEGYTF. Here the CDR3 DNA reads TGTGCCTGGACCAGGCAGGGTGAAGGCTACACCTTC.